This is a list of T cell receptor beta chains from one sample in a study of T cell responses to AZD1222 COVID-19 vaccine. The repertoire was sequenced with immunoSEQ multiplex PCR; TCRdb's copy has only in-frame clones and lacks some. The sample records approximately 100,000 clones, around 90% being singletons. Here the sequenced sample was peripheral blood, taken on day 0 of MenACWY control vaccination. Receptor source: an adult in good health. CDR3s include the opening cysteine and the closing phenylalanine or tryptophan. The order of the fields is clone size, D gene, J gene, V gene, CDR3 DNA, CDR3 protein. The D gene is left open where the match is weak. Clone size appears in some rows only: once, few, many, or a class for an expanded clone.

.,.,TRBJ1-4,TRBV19,TGTGCCAGTAGTACCGCGGGCTCTGAAAAACTGTTTTTT,CASSTAGSEKLFF
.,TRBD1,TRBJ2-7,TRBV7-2,TGTGCCAGCAGCTTAGTCCGGACAGGTCCCTACGAGCAGTACTTC,CASSLVRTGPYEQYF
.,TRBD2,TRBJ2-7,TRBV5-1,TGCGCCAGCAGCCCCCTAGGACTAGCGGGAGTATACGAGCAGTACTTC,CASSPLGLAGVYEQYF
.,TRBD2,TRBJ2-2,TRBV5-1,TGCGCCAGCAGCCCAAACGGCGCGGGAGCTTCCGGGGAGCTGTTTTTT,CASSPNGAGASGELFF
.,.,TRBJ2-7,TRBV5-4,TGTGCCAGCAGCTTAGCAGGGTCCCCCTACGAGCAGTACTTC,CASSLAGSPYEQYF
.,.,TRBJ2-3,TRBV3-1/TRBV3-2,TGTGCCAGCAGCCAAGAACTCTGGGACTCGAAAAACGTCCGGACGCAGTATTTT,CASSQELWDSKNVRTQYF
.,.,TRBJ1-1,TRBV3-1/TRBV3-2,TGTGCCAGTTGCCGGGACACCAAAACCTCTGAAGCTTTCTTT,CASCRDTKTSEAFF
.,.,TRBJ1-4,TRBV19,TGTGCCAGTAGTATTCAGGGTCGTCCTAATGAAAAACTGTTTTTT,CASSIQGRPNEKLFF
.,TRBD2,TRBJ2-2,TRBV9,TGTGCCAGCAGCGTAGACGGGAGGGCCATCGGGGAGCTGTTTTTT,CASSVDGRAIGELFF
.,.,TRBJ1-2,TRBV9,TGTGCCAGCAGCGTAGGGACCGACCCTCGTTATGGCTACGACACCTTC,CASSVGTDPRYGYDTF
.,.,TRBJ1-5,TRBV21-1,TGTGCCAGCAGCGCCCGACAGCATAGCAATCAGCCCCAGCATTTT,CASSARQHSNQPQHF
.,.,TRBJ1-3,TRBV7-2,TGTGCCAGCAGCTTAGGCTCCGACGTCTCTGGAAACACCATATATTTT,CASSLGSDVSGNTIYF
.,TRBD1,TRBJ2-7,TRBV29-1,TGCAGCGTCGTTCCGACAGGGTTCGAGCAGTACTTC,CSVVPTGFEQYF
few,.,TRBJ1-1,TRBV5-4,TGTGCCAGCAGCTTGGCCCGGGCACCTGAAGCTTTCTTT,CASSLARAPEAFF
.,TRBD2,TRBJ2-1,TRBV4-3,TGCGCCAGCAGCCAAGATTGGCTAGCGGGGGGCGAGCAGTTCTTC,CASSQDWLAGGEQFF
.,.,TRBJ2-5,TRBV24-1,TGTGCCACCAGTGCAACGACTAGTATCCGGGAGACCCAGTACTTC,CATSATTSIRETQYF
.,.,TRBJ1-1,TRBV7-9,TGTGCCAGCAGCCTCGGGACGGGGACCAGTGAAGCTTTCTTT,CASSLGTGTSEAFF
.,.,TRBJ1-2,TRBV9,TGTGCCAGCAGCGTAGGTGTGGACTATGGCTACACCTTC,CASSVGVDYGYTF
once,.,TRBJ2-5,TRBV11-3,TGTGCCAGCAGCTCGAGGACCGAATCGGGAGAGACCCAGTACTTC,CASSSRTESGETQYF
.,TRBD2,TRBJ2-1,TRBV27,TGTGCCAGCAGTTTACGTAGCGGGAGTACCTACAATGAGCAGTTCTTC,CASSLRSGSTYNEQFF
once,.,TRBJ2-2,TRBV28,TGTGCCAGCAGATATACGACTAGTAGTCGGACCGGGGAGCTGTTTTTT,CASRYTTSSRTGELFF
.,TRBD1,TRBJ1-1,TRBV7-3,TGTGCCAGCAGCGCGACAGGGGCGCGGGAAACTGAAGCTTTCTTT,CASSATGARETEAFF
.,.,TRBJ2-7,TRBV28,TGTGCCAGCAGTTTAGCGGGGGCAAGCTCCTACGAGCAGTACTTC,CASSLAGASSYEQYF
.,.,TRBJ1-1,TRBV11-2,TGTGCCAGCAGCTTAATTCGCACTGAAGCTTTCTTT,CASSLIRTEAFF
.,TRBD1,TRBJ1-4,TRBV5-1,TGCGCCAGCAGCGGGACAGGGGGCGAGATGGCAGAAAAACTGTTTTTT,CASSGTGGEMAEKLFF
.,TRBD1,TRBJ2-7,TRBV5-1,TGCGCCAGCAGCCAAGGACAGGGGACCTACGAGCAGTACTTC,CASSQGQGTYEQYF
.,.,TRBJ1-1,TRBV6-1,TGTGCCAGCAGTGAAACGTGGGGGAACACTGAAGCTTTCTTT,CASSETWGNTEAFF
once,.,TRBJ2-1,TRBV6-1,TGTGCCAGCAGTGAATTAGGGGCGCGCTATGAGCAGTTCTTC,CASSELGARYEQFF
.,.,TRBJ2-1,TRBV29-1,TGCAGCGTTAGACGGCCCTACAATGAGCAGTTCTTC,CSVRRPYNEQFF
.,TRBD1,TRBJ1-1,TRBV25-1,TGTGCCAGCAGTGAATGGAGGACAGGGGGGACTGAAGCTTTCTTT,CASSEWRTGGTEAFF
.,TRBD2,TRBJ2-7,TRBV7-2,TGTGCCAGCACCGCAGGGACTAGCCTCCCCTACGAGCAGTACTTC,CASTAGTSLPYEQYF
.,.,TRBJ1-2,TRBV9,TGTGCCAGCAGCGGGAACAGGGATGGCTACACCTTC,CASSGNRDGYTF
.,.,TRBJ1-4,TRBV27,TGTGCCAGCACCCGTCTCAGGGCAGGGTCGGGTGAAAAACTGTTTTTT,CASTRLRAGSGEKLFF
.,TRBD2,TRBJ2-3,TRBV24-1,TGTGCCACCGAACGGGAGGGCACAGATACGCAGTATTTT,CATEREGTDTQYF
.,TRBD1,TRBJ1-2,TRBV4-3,TGCGCCAGCAGCCTCCGGGACAGAGAGGGCTACACCTTC,CASSLRDREGYTF
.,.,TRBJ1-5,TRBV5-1,TGCGCCAGCAGCGAGAATAGCAATCAGCCCCAGCATTTT,CASSENSNQPQHF
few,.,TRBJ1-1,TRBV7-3,TGTGCCAGCAGCCCAAATCGGAACACTGAAGCTTTCTTT,CASSPNRNTEAFF
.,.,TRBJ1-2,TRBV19,TGTGCCAGTAGTATAGACCACAGGGCCGACTATGGCTACACCTTC,CASSIDHRADYGYTF
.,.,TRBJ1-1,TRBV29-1,TGCAGCGTTGAAGAGACAGAGAACACTGAAGCTTTCTTT,CSVEETENTEAFF
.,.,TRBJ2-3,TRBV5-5,TGTGCCAGCAGCTTGATCCTATCACTCACAGATACGCAGTATTTT,CASSLILSLTDTQYF
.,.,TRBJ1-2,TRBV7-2,TGTGCCAGCAGCTTACCGACAGCTAACTATGGCTACACCTTC,CASSLPTANYGYTF
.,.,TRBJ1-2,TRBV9,TGTGCCAGCAGCACCCACGGGGCTAACTATGGCTACACCTTC,CASSTHGANYGYTF
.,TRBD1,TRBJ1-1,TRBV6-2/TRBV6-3,TGTGCCAGCAGTCCGACAGGGACTGAAGCTTTCTTT,CASSPTGTEAFF
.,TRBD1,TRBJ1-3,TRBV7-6,TGTGCCAGCAGCTTAGCGGACAGGGCTGGAAACACCATATATTTT,CASSLADRAGNTIYF
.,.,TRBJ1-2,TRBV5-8,TGTGCCAGCAGCCACCAGCGCTATGGCTACACCTTC,CASSHQRYGYTF
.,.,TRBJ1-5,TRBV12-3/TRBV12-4,TGTGCCAGCAGTCGGACGGTAAATCAGCCCCAGCATTTT,CASSRTVNQPQHF
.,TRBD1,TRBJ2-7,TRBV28,TGTGCCAGCAGTTTCCTCCGGGACAGGGGGCTCCCCTACGAGCAGTACTTC,CASSFLRDRGLPYEQYF
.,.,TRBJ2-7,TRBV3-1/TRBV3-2,TGTGCCAGCAGCCAAGCGGGATACGAGCAGTACTTC,CASSQAGYEQYF
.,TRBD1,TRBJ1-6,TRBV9,TGTGCCAGCAGCCCAGGGGGCGCGAATTCACCCCTCCACTTT,CASSPGGANSPLHF
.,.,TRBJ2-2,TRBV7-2,TGTGCCAGCAGCGGGATAAGTGGTGGCGGGGAGCTGTTTTTT,CASSGISGGGELFF
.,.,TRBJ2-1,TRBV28,TGTGCCAGCAGCCCGCTGGGCTACAATGAGCAGTTCTTC,CASSPLGYNEQFF
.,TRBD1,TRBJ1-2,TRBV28,TGTGCCAGCAGTTCGGGAGGGGGCGTAGGCTATGGCTACACCTTC,CASSSGGGVGYGYTF
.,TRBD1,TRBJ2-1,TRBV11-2,TGTGCCAGCAGCCCCCCGGGACAGGGGATACCCAATGAGCAGTTCTTC,CASSPPGQGIPNEQFF
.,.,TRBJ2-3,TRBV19,TGTGCCAGTAGCCACAGGGAGGTCACAGATACGCAGTATTTT,CASSHREVTDTQYF